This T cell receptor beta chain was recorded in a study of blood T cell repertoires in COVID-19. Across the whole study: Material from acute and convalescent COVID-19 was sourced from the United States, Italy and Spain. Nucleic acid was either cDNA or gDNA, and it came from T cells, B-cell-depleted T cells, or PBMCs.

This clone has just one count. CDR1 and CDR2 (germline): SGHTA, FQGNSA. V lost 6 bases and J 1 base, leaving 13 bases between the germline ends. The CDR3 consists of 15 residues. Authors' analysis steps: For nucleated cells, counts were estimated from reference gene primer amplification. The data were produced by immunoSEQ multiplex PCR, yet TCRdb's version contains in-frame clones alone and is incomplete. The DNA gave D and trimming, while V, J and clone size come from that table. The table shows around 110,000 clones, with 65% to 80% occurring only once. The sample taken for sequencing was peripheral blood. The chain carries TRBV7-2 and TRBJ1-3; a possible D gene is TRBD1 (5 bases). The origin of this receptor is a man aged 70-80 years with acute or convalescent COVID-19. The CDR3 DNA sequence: TGTGCCAGCAGGAAGGTGGGGGGGTCTGGAAACACCATATATTTT. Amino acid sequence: CASRKVGGSGNTIYF.